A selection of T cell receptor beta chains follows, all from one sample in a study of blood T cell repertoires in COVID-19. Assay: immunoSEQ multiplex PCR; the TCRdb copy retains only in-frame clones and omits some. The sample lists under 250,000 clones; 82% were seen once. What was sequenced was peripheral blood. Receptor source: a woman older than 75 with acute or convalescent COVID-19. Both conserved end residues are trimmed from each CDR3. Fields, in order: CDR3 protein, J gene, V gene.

ATQHPGGGTNEKLF TRBJ1-4 TRBV19
ASSFPQGSNYGYT TRBJ1-2 TRBV7-9
ASGAGGGNQPQH TRBJ1-5 TRBV7-9
AGGLAGSYEQY TRBJ2-7 TRBV7-9
ASSSLGGGLNTEAF TRBJ1-1 TRBV5-4
ASSQERSGGFHEQY TRBJ2-7 TRBV4-2
ASSFSPQIGNEQF TRBJ2-1 TRBV5-1
ASSPIPGQGTGELF TRBJ2-2 TRBV2
ASSLAVNTEAF TRBJ1-1 TRBV14
ASSPGQNLGTQY TRBJ2-5 TRBV3-1/TRBV3-2
ASSPKDSSGNTIY TRBJ1-3 TRBV18
ASSLAGGQETQY TRBJ2-5 TRBV5-8
ASSLTGLNTEAF TRBJ1-1 TRBV28
ATSDGTIADTQY TRBJ2-3 TRBV24-1
ASSHLGQSPYEQY TRBJ2-7 TRBV7-8
ASTPPLALTEAF TRBJ1-1 TRBV28
SVSPRGHSYEQY TRBJ2-7 TRBV29-1
ASSLPQGRNEKLF TRBJ1-4 TRBV7-9
ASSLGPVGKETQY TRBJ2-5 TRBV5-4
ASSLEATYNEQF TRBJ2-1 TRBV5-1
ASSSQSQGPYEQY TRBJ2-7 TRBV6-5
ASSLQGEDEKLF TRBJ1-4 TRBV5-6
ASSLEATLYEQY TRBJ2-7 TRBV11-1
ASSYLRPGQGETQY TRBJ2-5 TRBV6-2/TRBV6-3
ATSGFQTTGDGNEQF TRBJ2-1 TRBV15
ASITTDSNSNQPQH TRBJ1-5 TRBV21-1
SVQIGGNEQF TRBJ2-1 TRBV29-1
SASEVVGYT TRBJ1-2 TRBV20-1
ASSPTGHGNEQY TRBJ2-7 TRBV3-1/TRBV3-2
ASSVEVRARGEYGYT TRBJ1-2 TRBV9
ASSPRQANTGELF TRBJ2-2 TRBV7-2
ASSVSSGGAGQETQY TRBJ2-5 TRBV9
ASSLSYGGVSYNEQF TRBJ2-1 TRBV28
ASTAMERNTEAF TRBJ1-1 TRBV3-1/TRBV3-2
ASSRPVAANTEAF TRBJ1-1 TRBV11-1
ATSDGSLDEQF TRBJ2-1 TRBV24-1
ASSLPSQNRDEQF TRBJ2-1 TRBV4-3
ASSQGVGTGYGYT TRBJ1-2 TRBV4-3
ASSLTGGNTEAF TRBJ1-1 TRBV7-3
ASSLGAGTDSWSYEQY TRBJ2-7 TRBV5-8
ASSPNQGAAGNTIY TRBJ1-3 TRBV18
SPSGAYGYT TRBJ1-2 TRBV20-1
ASRIGHTNTGELF TRBJ2-2 TRBV19
ASSPNYGQQGGYT TRBJ1-2 TRBV3-1/TRBV3-2
ASSPSTEAF TRBJ1-1 TRBV7-9
ASSFQGNYGYT TRBJ1-2 TRBV12-3/TRBV12-4
ASSEDRANTEAF TRBJ1-1 TRBV10-1
ASSRGPQDEQY TRBJ2-7 TRBV7-3
ASSSQPTGKETQY TRBJ2-5 TRBV25-1
ASSNRRGGGSPLH TRBJ1-6 TRBV7-9
ASSQGLEEETQY TRBJ2-5 TRBV3-1/TRBV3-2
ASSVVGAGATEAF TRBJ1-1 TRBV9
ASSLEVSAEAF TRBJ1-1 TRBV7-3
SVSPQVGGTEAF TRBJ1-1 TRBV29-1
ASSYSRNEQF TRBJ2-1 TRBV6-5
ASSPLAVLLTDTQY TRBJ2-3 TRBV4-2
ASSERPAGGVGTDTQY TRBJ2-3 TRBV6-1